Detailed here is one T cell receptor beta chain. Its specificity is not known. This record comes from a study of cytomegalovirus exposure and HLA in healthy donors. Study outcomes and limitations: Across HLA loci, a later analysis found differing TCR association rates, with DRB1 most and HLA-C fewest. Within a later analysis, the majority of CMV-associated TCR beta chains appeared HLA-restricted. Most observed TCR sequences were rare, whereas some public TCRs were detected in many donors. Analysis was carried out at a later point, and it linked a missense DCLRE1C variant to TCR beta V- and J-gene trimming.

The PCR ran on 60 Vbeta and 13 Jbeta primers. Sequenced by immunoSEQ multiplex PCR; TCRdb stores in-frame clones only, minus some. The top ten hold about 4% of the sample, which has about 130,000 clones, roughly 70% seen once. The V and J ends lost 0 bases and 0 bases respectively, with 10 bases between them. The germline gives CDR1 SGDLS, CDR2 YYNGEE. This CDR3 region has 16 residues. This TCR was sampled from a young man in good health and CMV-seronegative. The V and J genes are TRBV9 and TRBJ2-1; D may be TRBD2 (6 bases). Sequenced sample: PBMCs. For the CDR3, the DNA is TGTGCCAGCAGCGTAGCTCCCGGGGGCTCCTACAATGAGCAGTTCTTC. Its translation is CASSVAPGGSYNEQFF.